This T cell receptor (beta chain) appears in the sequencing data of a study of human T cells and chemical hapten exposure. The ends lost 1 base at V and 7 bases at J; junction bases unmatched: 11. This CDR3 comprises 16 residues. CDR1 is SGDLS and CDR2 is YYNGEE in the germline V gene. From the RACE reads, TCRdb called clonotypes with MiXCR, one entry per CDR3 protein. The sample holds around 300,000 distinct CDR3 sequences, roughly 8% seen once. The time point was: pre-sensitization, week 0. Treatment denoted: therapeutic diphenylcyclopropenone sensitization with weekly scalp DPC. This clonotype showed up many times.

This sample comprised whole blood, obtained in connection with sensitization to the hapten diphenylcyclopropenone (DPC). The clonotype was recovered from a man younger than 35 with alopecia areata. Some clones in this sample may be carry-over from other donors' samples. The chain employs TRBV9 and TRBJ2-4; 7 positions agree with TRBD2. The CDR3 DNA reads TGTGCCAGCAGCGTAAACCCCAGAGCGGGGCCTAACATTCAGTACTTC. Protein: CASSVNPRAGPNIQYF.